This T cell receptor (beta chain) originates from a study of cytomegalovirus exposure and HLA in healthy donors. 60 Vbeta and 13 Jbeta primers were used in PCR. The method was immunoSEQ multiplex PCR; TCRdb's version includes in-frame clones alone and lacks a portion of them. The sample includes 150,000 to 200,000 clones. With respect to this clone: Its antigen is not known.

Study-level results: In a later analysis, donors in an Asian-associated ancestry cluster reportedly had fewer N-insertions in productive TCRs than the cohort mean. Later analysis showed TCR association rates varying by HLA locus, highest for DRB1 and lowest for HLA-C.

Trimming removed 4 bases from V and 2 bases from J; junction bases left unmatched: 12. Germline lookup yields CDR1 SGHRS and CDR2 YFSETQ. CDR3 length equals 17 residues. The gene calls are TRBV5-1 and TRBJ2-3; 8 nucleotides agree with TRBD2. The TCR originated in a woman between 18 and 29 years old in good health and CMV-seropositive. The sequenced sample consisted of PBMCs. The CDR3 sequence is CASSPTDGGAYTDTQYF. The CDR3 nucleotides are TGCGCCAGCAGCCCCACGGACGGGGGGGCATACACAGATACGCAGTATTTT.